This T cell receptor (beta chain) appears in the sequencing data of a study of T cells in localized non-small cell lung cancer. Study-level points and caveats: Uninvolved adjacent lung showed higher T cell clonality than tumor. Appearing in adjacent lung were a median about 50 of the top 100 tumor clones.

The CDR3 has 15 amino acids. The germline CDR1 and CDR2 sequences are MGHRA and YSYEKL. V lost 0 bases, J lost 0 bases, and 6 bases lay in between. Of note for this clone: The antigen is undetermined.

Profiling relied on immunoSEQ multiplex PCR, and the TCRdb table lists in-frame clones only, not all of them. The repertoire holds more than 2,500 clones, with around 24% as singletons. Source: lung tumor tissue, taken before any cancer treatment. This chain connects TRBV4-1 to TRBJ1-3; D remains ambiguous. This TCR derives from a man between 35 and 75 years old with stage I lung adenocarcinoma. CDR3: CASSQDYGSGNTIYF. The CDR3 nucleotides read TGCGCCAGCAGCCAAGATTACGGCTCTGGAAACACCATATATTTT.